The 21 T cell receptor beta chains below all came from one sample that was sequenced in a study of blood T cell repertoires in COVID-19. Only in-frame clones appear in the TCRdb table, and some are missing; sequencing was by immunoSEQ multiplex PCR. The table includes roughly 200,000 clones, approximately 85% detected once. Sequencing used peripheral blood. These receptors came from a man in his 60s with acute or convalescent COVID-19.

This clone was detected only once. The chain joins TRBV5-1 to TRBJ2-7; 12 bases are shared with TRBD1. With V trimmed by 4 bases and J by 5 bases, 4 bases remained unmatched. The CDR3 is 14 amino acids. Germline V CDR1 and CDR2: SGHRS, YFSETQ. Here the CDR3 DNA reads TGCGCCAGCAGCCTCCGGGACAGGGGGCACGAGCAGTACTTC. It yields the protein CASSLRDRGHEQYF.

This chain joins TRBV7-9 and TRBJ1-5; 8 positions match TRBD1. The CDR3 totals 16 residues. Germline CDR1 and CDR2: SEHNR and FQNEAQ (reference sequence). J was trimmed by 4 bases and V by 5 bases; bases with no gene match: 10. CDR3 sequence: CASSRGTGDFNQPQHF. DNA of the CDR3: TGTGCCAGCAGCCGAGGGACAGGAGATTTTAATCAGCCCCAGCATTTT.

J is TRBJ1-2 and V is TRBV5-1; TRBD1 aligns across 7 bases. Germline trimming cut 4 bases from V and 4 bases from J; bases unmatched to any gene: 10. Germline V lookup: CDR1 SGHRS, CDR2 YFSETQ. There are 15 residues in the CDR3. CDR3 amino acids: CASSPGTVLRYGYTF. The CDR3 DNA is TGCGCCAGCAGCCCCGGGACAGTCCTTCGCTATGGCTACACCTTC.

The chain carries TRBV27 and TRBJ1-5, with no clear D. Looked up from germline, CDR1 is MNHEY and CDR2 is SMNVEV (reference sequence). V lost 0 bases, J lost 1 base, and 10 bases lay in between. This CDR3 is built from 16 residues. The CDR3 DNA sequence: TGTGCCAGCAGTTTATCGAGCGGAGCGAGCAATCAGCCCCAGCATTTT. Translated: CASSLSSGASNQPQHF.

V and J are TRBV3-1 (or the pseudogene TRBV3-2) and TRBJ1-1; TRBD1 matches at 7 bases. V lost 4 bases and J lost 1; bases outside the gene matches: 3. CDR3 length equals 14 residues. Germline V lookup: CDR1 LGHDT, CDR2 YNNKEL (reference sequence). CDR3 coding DNA: TGTGCCAGCAGCCTACAGGGGCAGAACACTGAAGCTTTCTTT. Translation gives CASSLQGQNTEAFF.

The chain recombines TRBV9 with TRBJ2-1; possibly TRBD2 for D (6 bases). This CDR3 contains 12 residues. Trimming left V 1 base short and J 8 bases short, with 7 bases between. The germline V gene has CDR1 SGDLS and CDR2 YYNGEE. This CDR3 reads CASSVSGHEQFF. In nucleotides, the CDR3 is TGTGCCAGCAGCGTAAGCGGGCATGAGCAGTTCTTC. Supplemented by reference TRBV9 and TRBJ2-1, the full variable domain reads DSGVTQTPKHLITATGQRVTLRCSPRSGDLSVYWYQQSLDQGLQFLIQYYNGEERAKGNILERFSAQQFPDLHSELNLSSLELGDSALYFCASSVSGHEQFFGPGTRLTVL.

This clone has just a few counts. This chain uses TRBV6-5 with TRBJ1-2; a weak D match, TRBD1 (6 bases). Germline V CDR1 and CDR2: MNHEY, SVGAGI. V was clipped by 2 bases and J by 4 bases, with 8 bases between them. This CDR3 is 13 amino acids long. CDR3: CASSYGGPYGYTF. CDR3 nucleotides: TGTGCCAGCAGTTACGGGGGCCCCTATGGCTACACCTTC.

The rearrangement links TRBV2 to TRBJ2-1, with 7 nucleotides matching TRBD2. Trimming removed 4 bases from V and 9 bases from J; junction bases left unmatched: 12. In germline, CDR1 is SNHLY, CDR2 FYNNEI. This CDR3 contains 15 residues. The CDR3 nucleotides read TGTGCCAGCAGTGTGACGAACCCGTCGGGGGGTGAGCAGTTCTTC. Protein product: CASSVTNPSGGEQFF.

This clone occurred once. The J gene is TRBJ2-7, the V gene TRBV25-1, with 12 bases fitting TRBD2. CDR1 is MGHDK and CDR2 is SYGVNS in the germline V gene. The CDR3 covers 17 residues. The V and J ends lost 3 bases and 4 bases, in that order; junction bases with no gene match: 10. Here the CDR3 DNA reads TGTGCCAGCAGTGATGCTAGCGGGAGGGCTGAAGGGTACGAGCAGTACTTC. Protein product: CASSDASGRAEGYEQYF.

The J gene is TRBJ2-2, the V gene TRBV28, with TRBD2 identical over 8 bases. This CDR3 region has 15 residues. CDR1 and CDR2 from the germline V gene are MDHEN and SYDVKM. V shed 5 bases and J 5 bases; nucleotides not matched to a gene: 7. CDR3 in amino acids: CASSTGLARTGELFF. For the CDR3, the DNA is TGTGCCAGCAGTACTGGACTAGCACGGACCGGGGAGCTGTTTTTT.

The rearrangement joins TRBV6-5 to TRBJ2-7, with D tentatively TRBD1 (6 bases). The germline CDR1 and CDR2 sequences are MNHEY and SVGAGI. The CDR3 is made up of 14 amino acids. The germline V and J ends were trimmed by 6 bases and 0 bases, with 12 bases remaining between them. CDR3 region: CASRDQGSSYEQYF. The DNA for the CDR3 is TGTGCCAGCAGGGATCAGGGGAGCTCCTACGAGCAGTACTTC.

This clone was counted a single time. The gene calls are TRBV4-2 and TRBJ1-5, with a possible D match to TRBD1 (6 bases). CDR3 length equals 14 residues. The V gene lost 3 bases and the J gene lost 1 base, with 7 bases spanning the gap. Germline CDR1 and CDR2: LGHNA and YNFKEQ. The CDR3 DNA reads TGTGCCAGCAGCCACGGACAGAGCAATCAGCCCCAGCATTTT. This codes for CASSHGQSNQPQHF.

V and J are TRBV4-3 and TRBJ2-1; TRBD1 matches at 8 bases. Germline V gives CDR1 LGHNA, CDR2 YSLEER. V lost 1 base, J lost 5 bases, and 4 bases stayed unmatched. The CDR3 is 15 amino acids. The DNA of the CDR3 is TGCGCCAGCAGCCAAGGGACAGGGTATCACAATGAGCAGTTCTTC. This gives the protein CASSQGTGYHNEQFF.

This chain links TRBV11-2 with TRBJ2-5; D gene uncertain. The CDR3 totals 16 residues. Germline V gene sequence: CDR1 SGHAT, CDR2 FQNNGV. Trimming pared 0 bases from V and 2 bases from J, leaving 13 bases between. The CDR3 loop reads CASSLDFSWVQETQYF. The CDR3 coding sequence is TGTGCCAGCAGCTTAGATTTTAGCTGGGTTCAAGAGACCCAGTACTTC.

The gene calls are TRBV3-1 (or the pseudogene TRBV3-2) and TRBJ1-6, with D possibly matching TRBD1 (5 bases). The CDR3 consists of 14 residues. Trimming took off 3 bases at V and 9 bases at J, with 12 bases between the two ends. Germline V gene lookup returns CDR1 LGHDT and CDR2 YNNKEL (reference sequence). The CDR3 nucleotides are TGTGCCAGCAGCCACGGGGGATCGGGTTCACCCCTCCACTTT. Translated: CASSHGGSGSPLHF.

The V and J genes are TRBV3-1 (or the pseudogene TRBV3-2) and TRBJ1-1; D uncertain. In germline, CDR1 is LGHDT, CDR2 YNNKEL (reference sequence). The CDR3 has 13 residues. V lost 3 bases and J 7 bases, leaving 12 bases between the germline ends. The CDR3 DNA follows: TGTGCCAGCAGCCAGGCGGGGTTCGGTGAAGCTTTCTTT. Translation: CASSQAGFGEAFF.

A word on this clone: Relative to the germline gene, one junction end is altered; a read error may explain this. The chain recombines TRBV7-7 with TRBJ2-3; a possible D gene is TRBD2 (5 bases). The CDR3 sequence is 13 residues long. Germline V gene lookup returns CDR1 SSHAT and CDR2 FNYEAQ (reference sequence). CDR3 loop: CASSLSEGDTQYF. The CDR3 region has the DNA TGTGCTAGCAGCCTCTCCGAGGGAGATACGCAGTATTTT.

This chain links TRBV7-9 with TRBJ2-1, with TRBD2 matching over 14 bases. V trimming: 5 bases; J trimming: 10 bases; junction bases outside the gene matches: 10. The germline gives CDR1 SEHNR, CDR2 FQNEAQ (reference sequence). This CDR3 is built from 16 residues. The CDR3 sequence is CASSPPGLAGVGEQFF. The DNA for the CDR3 is TGTGCCAGCAGCCCACCGGGACTAGCGGGAGTCGGGGAGCAGTTCTTC.

V and J are TRBV6-5 and TRBJ1-2, with 9 positions matching TRBD1. Germline trimming cut 6 bases from V and 0 bases from J; bases unmatched to any gene: 2. Germline V lookup: CDR1 MNHEY, CDR2 SVGAGI. This CDR3 region has 14 residues. This CDR3 is CASRRTGANYGYTF. DNA for the CDR3: TGTGCCAGCAGACGGACAGGGGCTAACTATGGCTACACCTTC.

The genes are TRBV7-8 and TRBJ2-1, with 7 positions matching TRBD1. The trim removed 4 bases at V and 4 bases at J, leaving 10 bases unmatched. The CDR3 is 16 amino acids. Germline V gene lookup returns CDR1 SGHVS and CDR2 FQNEAQ. This chain's CDR3 is CASSSPTGVRYNEQFF. DNA of the CDR3: TGTGCCAGCAGCTCACCAACAGGGGTGAGATACAATGAGCAGTTCTTC.

The rearrangement links TRBV9 to TRBJ1-4; the match to TRBD1 covers 7 bases. Germline assignment: CDR1 SGDLS and CDR2 YYNGEE. The CDR3 runs to 15 residues. With V trimmed by 4 bases and J by 4 bases, 7 bases remained unmatched. CDR3 sequence: CASSLGQVFNEKLFF. Written as DNA, the CDR3 is TGTGCCAGCAGCTTAGGACAGGTCTTTAATGAAAAACTGTTTTTT.